The 29 T cell receptor beta chains below all came from one sample that was sequenced in a study of shared clonotypes between healthy human individuals (dated by TCRdb to 2018 to 2021). For the CD8 naive samples, CD45RO-negative cells were positively selected for CCR7, yielding a CD45RA+CCR7+ population from which TemRA cells were excluded. Library preparation was by the immunoSEQ multiplex PCR assay. Sourced from immuneACCESS, this table was stored by TCRdb with only in-frame sequences that have V and J called. A share of the clones is absent; for the studies checked, an unresolved V gene accounts for under half, and the remainder has no known explanation. The sample table lists more than 550,000 clones, roughly 94% of them with a count of one. The top ten hold 24% of the sample. Material: naive CD8+ T cells sorted from blood. The cell subset or site label here, explained by the study, means: CD45RA+CCR7+. Source of these receptors: a man younger than 45 in good health.

The V call is TRBV7-9, the J call TRBJ2-7; D uncertain. V was clipped by 7 bases and J by 4 bases, with 11 bases between them. The CDR3 consists of 12 residues. Germline CDR1 reads SEHNR; CDR2 reads FQNEAQ (reference sequence). The CDR3 bases are TGTGCCAGCACCCGTGAAGCTTACGAGCAGTACTTC. This encodes CASTREAYEQYF. The complete variable domain, with remaining parts taken from reference TRBV7-9 and TRBJ2-7, reads DTGVSQNPRHKITKRGQNVTFRCDPISEHNRLYWYRQTLGQGPEFLTYFQNEAQLEKSRLLSDRFSAERPKGSFSTLEIQRTEQGDSAMYLCASTREAYEQYFGPGTRLTVT.

The rearrangement uses TRBV9 and TRBJ1-1; D gene ambiguous. Germline CDR1 and CDR2: SGDLS and YYNGEE. This CDR3 has 13 residues. Trimming took 0 bases from V and 9 from J, leaving 12 bases between them. The CDR3 DNA follows: TGTGCCAGCAGCGTAGAGTTATCCACCCAAGCTTTCTTT. It encodes CASSVELSTQAFF.

The chain joins TRBV9 to TRBJ1-2, with D possibly matching TRBD1 (6 bases). This CDR3 comprises 14 residues. Germline V gene sequence: CDR1 SGDLS, CDR2 YYNGEE. V was trimmed by 3 bases and J by 1 base, leaving 10 bases between them. CDR3 protein: CASSAPDSNYGYTF. In DNA form, the CDR3 reads TGTGCCAGCAGCGCCCCGGACAGTAACTATGGCTACACCTTC. Using reference TRBV9 and TRBJ1-2 for the parts outside the CDR3, the full variable domain is DSGVTQTPKHLITATGQRVTLRCSPRSGDLSVYWYQQSLDQGLQFLIQYYNGEERAKGNILERFSAQQFPDLHSELNLSSLELGDSALYFCASSAPDSNYGYTFGSGTRLTVV.

This chain connects TRBV11-2 to TRBJ2-3; the D is unclear. Looked up from germline, CDR1 is SGHAT and CDR2 is FQNNGV. CDR3 length: 14 residues. The V end lost 0 bases, the J end lost 2 bases, and 6 bases lay between the germline ends. The CDR3 bases are TGTGCCAGCAGCTTAGATGGCTTCACAGATACGCAGTATTTT. Protein: CASSLDGFTDTQYF.

The chain combines TRBV4-1 with TRBJ2-1; 14 bases align to TRBD2. Germline values: CDR1 MGHRA, CDR2 YSYEKL. The V and J ends lost 5 bases and 5 bases, in that order; junction bases with no gene match: 5. CDR3 length: 16 amino acids. The DNA for the CDR3 is TGCGCCAGCAGCTACCGACTAGCGGGAGGGAACAATGAGCAGTTCTTC. Translating it yields CASSYRLAGGNNEQFF.

The chain has TRBV30 and TRBJ2-2; possible D gene TRBD1, 6 bases. This CDR3 is 13 amino acids long. Trimming shortened V by 2 bases and J by 7 bases, and 11 bases separated the two germline ends. Germline CDR1 is GTSNPN and CDR2 is SVGIG (reference sequence). CDR3 region: CAWSPTGFGELFF. The CDR3 region has the DNA TGTGCCTGGAGTCCCACAGGGTTCGGGGAGCTGTTTTTT.

This chain links TRBV10-1 with TRBJ2-1; TRBD2 matches at 7 bases. J lost 5 bases, V lost 0 bases, and 10 bases had no gene match. The CDR3 loop spans 17 amino acids. Germline CDR1 WNHNN, CDR2 SYGVQD (reference sequence). The CDR3 sequence is CASSESASGYVHNEQFF. CDR3 in DNA: TGCGCCAGCAGTGAGTCGGCTAGCGGTTACGTACACAATGAGCAGTTCTTC.

The chain is built from TRBV5-1 and TRBJ2-3; D unresolved. Germline lookup yields CDR1 SGHRS and CDR2 YFSETQ. The CDR3 covers 17 residues. V was clipped by 4 bases and J by 0 bases, with 18 bases between them. The CDR3 is CASSPNKDGVSTDTQYF. CDR3 bases: TGCGCCAGCAGCCCCAACAAAGACGGAGTCAGCACAGATACGCAGTATTTT.

This clone was seen a handful of times. V is TRBV7-8 and J is TRBJ1-2; D unclear. This CDR3 comprises 13 residues. Germline values: CDR1 SGHVS, CDR2 FQNEAQ. Trimming removed 0 bases at V and 8 bases at J, with 10 bases between. As DNA, the CDR3 is TGTGCCAGCAGCTTAGCGGTGAACGGGGGCTACACCTTC. This encodes CASSLAVNGGYTF.

The V and J genes are TRBV13 and TRBJ2-7, with 8 bases identical to TRBD1. Germline V gives CDR1 PRHDT, CDR2 FYEKMQ (reference sequence). Trimming took 0 bases from V and 3 from J; bases not matched to a gene: 7. This CDR3 spans 16 amino acids. The CDR3 coding sequence is TGTGCCAGCAGCTTAGGATCAGGGGGCCCGCTCTACGAGCAGTACTTC. It codes for CASSLGSGGPLYEQYF.

The chain uses TRBV7-9 and TRBJ1-1, with a tentative D call TRBD1 (5 bases). Germline-derived CDR1 and CDR2 are SEHNR and FQNEAQ (reference sequence). V was clipped by 8 bases and J by 4 bases, with 8 bases between them. The CDR3 consists of 11 residues. In DNA form, the CDR3 reads TGTGCCAGCGTGGGGGGCACTGAAGCTTTCTTT. This sequence encodes CASVGGTEAFF.

This chain joins TRBV19 and TRBJ1-2; D is uncertain. The V and J ends lost 3 bases and 6 bases respectively, with 5 bases between them. Germline loops: CDR1 LNHDA, CDR2 SQIVND (reference sequence). The CDR3 is 11 residues long. The CDR3 protein is CASSMNDGYTF. The CDR3 DNA sequence: TGTGCCAGTAGTATGAACGATGGCTACACCTTC.

The J gene is TRBJ1-1, the V gene TRBV4-3; a weak D match, TRBD1 (5 bases). Germline assignment: CDR1 LGHNA and CDR2 YSLEER. The ends were cut back, 0 bases at V and 3 bases at J, with 14 bases in the middle. The CDR3 has 16 residues. CDR3 bases: TGCGCCAGCAGCCAAGATTCGAGGCAGGGCCACACTGAAGCTTTCTTT. This sequence encodes CASSQDSRQGHTEAFF.

The chain links TRBV11-2 to TRBJ1-1, with a tentative D call TRBD1 (5 bases). Trimming took 5 bases from V and 7 from J, leaving 11 bases between them. CDR1 and CDR2 (germline): SGHAT, FQNNGV. CDR3 size: 12 residues. This chain's CDR3 is CASSPIQGEAFF. The CDR3 nucleotides read TGTGCCAGCAGCCCTATCCAGGGTGAAGCTTTCTTT.

The rearrangement uses TRBV7-4 and TRBJ2-7, with TRBD1 matching over 9 bases. In germline, CDR1 is SGHVT, CDR2 SQSDAQ. With V trimmed by 5 bases and J by 3 bases, 8 bases remained unmatched. This CDR3 is 15 amino acids long. CDR3 in DNA: TGTGCCAGCAGCCCACCACAGGGGGCCGTCTACGAGCAGTACTTC. This translates into CASSPPQGAVYEQYF.

This clone showed up just once. The chain joins TRBV2 to TRBJ1-2; 7 bases align to TRBD1. V was clipped by 8 bases and J by 5 bases; unmatched bases: 20. Germline V gene lookup returns CDR1 SNHLY and CDR2 FYNNEI. The CDR3 runs 17 residues. CDR3 protein: CASYEPGQSPRGYGYTF. The CDR3 region has the DNA TGTGCCAGCTATGAACCGGGACAGTCGCCGCGAGGGTATGGCTACACCTTC.

This chain joins TRBV11-2 and TRBJ2-7; 10 bases map to TRBD1. In germline, CDR1 is SGHAT, CDR2 FQNNGV. V gave up 2 bases and J gave up 0 bases; unmatched junction bases: 7. This CDR3 comprises 17 residues. CDR3 protein: CASSLLGQGVSSYEQYF. DNA of the CDR3: TGTGCCAGCAGCTTACTTGGACAGGGGGTTAGCTCCTACGAGCAGTACTTC.

The chain is built from TRBV29-1 and TRBJ2-7; D is unresolved. This CDR3 contains 13 residues. The germline V gene has CDR1 SQVTM and CDR2 ANQGSEA. Trimming removed 0 bases at V and 2 bases at J, with 8 bases between. DNA for the CDR3: TGCAGCGTTGAAGACTCGTCTCCCTACGAGCAGTACTTC. It specifies CSVEDSSPYEQYF.

This chain connects TRBV13 to TRBJ2-7, with 11 nucleotides matching TRBD2. CDR3 length equals 17 residues. In germline, CDR1 is PRHDT, CDR2 FYEKMQ (reference sequence). The V segment lost 0 bases and the J segment 0 bases; nucleotides outside the gene matches: 4. CDR3 residues: CASSLGPTSGSSYEQYF. The CDR3, as DNA: TGTGCCAGCAGCTTAGGCCCAACTAGCGGGAGCTCCTACGAGCAGTACTTC.

The V call is TRBV7-9, the J call TRBJ2-1, with no clear D. The CDR3 is 13 amino acids. Germline CDR1 SEHNR, CDR2 FQNEAQ (reference sequence). V lost 2 bases, J lost 6 bases, and 8 bases lay in between. CDR3 in amino acids: CASSLITSNEQFF. The CDR3 DNA follows: TGTGCCAGCAGCTTAATAACCTCCAATGAGCAGTTCTTC.

V and J are TRBV2 and TRBJ2-7, with 7 bases aligning to TRBD2. The CDR3 spans 12 residues. J was trimmed by 4 bases and V by 11 bases; bases with no gene match: 8. CDR1 is SNHLY, CDR2 FYNNEI, per germline. The CDR3 loop reads CAGGTGGYEQYF. The CDR3 nucleotides are TGTGCCGGAGGGACGGGAGGTTACGAGCAGTACTTC.

The rearrangement links TRBV11-1 to TRBJ2-3, with 11 bases that match TRBD2. CDR3 length: 16 amino acids. The V and J ends lost 5 bases and 6 bases, in that order; junction bases with no gene match: 10. Germline V lookup: CDR1 SGHAT, CDR2 FQDESV (reference sequence). CDR3: CASSTPTSGSYDTQYF. The CDR3 DNA follows: TGTGCCAGCAGCACTCCCACTAGCGGGAGCTATGATACGCAGTATTTT. Drawing the rest from reference TRBV11-1 and TRBJ2-3, the complete variable domain is EAEVAQSPRYKITEKSQAVAFWCDPISGHATLYWYRQILGQGPELLVQFQDESVVDDSQLPKDRFSAERLKGVDSTLKIQPAELGDSAMYLCASSTPTSGSYDTQYFGPGTRLTVL.

The CDR3: CASSQTGGTQPQHF. CDR3 DNA: TGTGCCAGCAGTCAGACAGGGGGCACTCAGCCCCAGCATTTT. The chain is built from TRBV28 and TRBJ1-5; 10 bases are a match to TRBD1. The CDR3 is made up of 14 amino acids. The junction had 4 bases not matched to a gene; V was cut back by 5 bases and J by 6 bases. Germline V gives CDR1 MDHEN, CDR2 SYDVKM. The full variable domain, with the rest looked up from reference TRBV28 and TRBJ1-5, is DVKVTQSSRYLVKRTGEKVFLECVQDMDHENMFWYRQDPGLGLRLIYFSYDVKMKEKGDIPEGYSVSREKKERFSLILESASTNQTSMYLCASSQTGGTQPQHFGDGTRLSIL.

The chain is built from TRBV18 and TRBJ2-7; D is perhaps TRBD2 (6 bases). Trimming pared 6 bases from V and 2 bases from J, leaving 11 bases between. CDR3 length: 13 amino acids. Germline loops: CDR1 KGHSH, CDR2 LQKENI. The CDR3 sequence: CASSLDYPYEQYF. DNA for the CDR3: TGTGCCAGCTCGCTGGACTACCCCTACGAGCAGTACTTC.

The chain has TRBV27 and TRBJ2-7, with D unresolved. This CDR3 is built from 17 residues. Per germline, CDR1 MNHEY and CDR2 SMNVEV (reference sequence). V was shortened by 6 bases and J by 4 bases, with 25 bases between the two germline ends. The CDR3 protein is CASRISGNAPRSYEQYF. DNA of the CDR3: TGTGCCAGCAGAATTTCAGGCAATGCGCCACGGTCTTACGAGCAGTACTTC.

The J gene is TRBJ2-1, the V gene TRBV29-1, with 8 bases identical to TRBD2. The CDR3 is 14 amino acids. Germline V gene sequence: CDR1 SQVTM, CDR2 ANQGSEA. Trimming took 6 bases from V and 9 from J; bases not matched to a gene: 13. CDR3 DNA sequence: TGCAGCGTCAGCGGGGGAGCGGCCCCCAGTGAGCAGTTCTTC. Its translation: CSVSGGAAPSEQFF.

This chain links TRBV12-5 with TRBJ2-1, with D perhaps matching TRBD1 (5 bases). The CDR3 is 13 amino acids. Trimming took off 4 bases at V and 10 bases at J, with 14 bases between the two ends. The germline V gene has CDR1 LGHNT and CDR2 FRNRAP. CDR3 sequence reads: CASGSTQGVEQFF. The CDR3 nucleotides read TGTGCTAGTGGTTCTACGCAAGGGGTCGAGCAGTTCTTC.

V usage is TRBV29-1 and J usage is TRBJ2-7, with 8 bases fitting TRBD2. V lost 6 bases and J lost 4; bases outside the gene matches: 11. The CDR3 sequence is 14 residues long. Germline-derived CDR1 and CDR2 are SQVTM and ANQGSEA. The CDR3 loop is CSVARAGAWYEQYF. The CDR3, as DNA: TGCAGCGTGGCCCGAGCGGGAGCTTGGTACGAGCAGTACTTC.

The chain carries TRBV19 and TRBJ2-1; 7 nucleotides align to TRBD1. CDR1 and CDR2 (germline): LNHDA, SQIVND (reference sequence). The CDR3 is made up of 15 amino acids. V shed 6 bases, J shed 4 bases, and the junction held 9 bases outside the gene matches. The CDR3 here is CASSYLGTEYNEQFF. The DNA of the CDR3 is TGTGCCAGTAGCTACTTAGGGACAGAGTACAATGAGCAGTTCTTC. The full variable domain, its missing parts supplied by reference TRBV19 and TRBJ2-1, is DGGITQSPKYLFRKEGQNVTLSCEQNLNHDAMYWYRQDPGQGLRLIYYSQIVNDFQKGDIAEGYSVSREKKESFPLTVTSAQKNPTAFYLCASSYLGTEYNEQFFGPGTRLTVL.